The 29 T cell receptor beta chains listed next were all sequenced from one sample in a study of cytomegalovirus exposure and HLA in healthy donors. PCR used 60 Vbeta primers and 13 Jbeta primers. The protocol was immunoSEQ multiplex PCR, while the TCRdb copy is restricted to in-frame clones and leaves out a portion. The sample lists some 150,000 clones; around three quarters were seen once. Sequences were obtained from PBMCs. These receptor sequences come from a woman aged 40 to 50 in good health and CMV-seronegative.

The genes are TRBV28 and TRBJ2-3; tentatively, D is TRBD2 (5 bases). The CDR3 is made up of 13 amino acids. V lost 2 bases and J lost 6, with 9 bases in between. Per the germline V gene, CDR1 is MDHEN and CDR2 is SYDVKM. CDR3 region: CASSLTGRDTQYF. The CDR3 region has the DNA TGTGCCAGCAGTTTAACGGGAAGGGATACGCAGTATTTT.

The chain carries TRBV1 and TRBJ2-1; no DNA check was done on the table's D call, TRBD2. TRBV1 is deemed a pseudogene. The CDR3 is 18 amino acids. The CDR3: CTSSQDPETSGPYNEQFF. CDR3 DNA sequence: TGCACCAGCAGCCAAGACCCAGAGACTAGCGGGCCCTACAATGAGCAGTTCTTC.

The J gene is TRBJ2-1, the V gene TRBV10-2; TRBD1 matches at 8 bases. The CDR3 has 17 residues. Germline V lookup: CDR1 WSHSY, CDR2 SAAADI. The junction had 19 bases not matched to a gene; V was cut back by 6 bases and J by 9 bases. The CDR3 DNA reads as TGCGCCAGCAGGGATACGGGACAGGAAGGACGATGGGGTGAGCAGTTCTTC. It translates to CASRDTGQEGRWGEQFF.

This chain uses TRBV11-3 with TRBJ2-5; tentative D call: TRBD2 (5 bases). The CDR3 runs 13 residues. Trimming shortened V by 6 bases and J by 4 bases, and 12 bases separated the two germline ends. Germline V gives CDR1 SGHNT, CDR2 YENEEA. The DNA of the CDR3 is TGTGCCAGCAGTCAAGTCAGCGGAGAGACCCAGTACTTC. Amino acid sequence: CASSQVSGETQYF. The full variable domain, completed using reference TRBV11-3 and TRBJ2-5, is EAGVVQSPRYKIIEKKQPVAFWCNPISGHNTLYWYLQNLGQGPELLIRYENEEAVDDSQLPKDRFSAERLKGVDSTLKIQPAELGDSAVYLCASSQVSGETQYFGPGTRLLVL.

This clone was seen once. The chain employs TRBV19 and TRBJ1-1; 9 nucleotides line up with TRBD1. The CDR3 consists of 16 residues. In germline, CDR1 is LNHDA, CDR2 SQIVND (reference sequence). The trim removed 1 base at V and 2 bases at J, leaving 5 bases unmatched. CDR3 loop: CASSIGGTGLNTEAFF. The DNA of the CDR3 is TGTGCCAGTAGTATAGGCGGGACAGGGCTCAACACTGAAGCTTTCTTT.

The J gene is TRBJ2-1, the V gene TRBV9, with 9 nucleotides matching TRBD2. J lost 9 bases, V lost 0 bases, and 4 bases had no gene match. CDR1 and CDR2 from the germline V gene are SGDLS and YYNGEE. CDR3 length: 14 residues. CDR3 sequence (DNA): TGTGCCAGCAGCGTAGTTGGACTAGCGCGTGAGCAGTTCTTC. It is translated as CASSVVGLAREQFF. Full variable domain (rest looked up from reference TRBV9 and TRBJ2-1): DSGVTQTPKHLITATGQRVTLRCSPRSGDLSVYWYQQSLDQGLQFLIQYYNGEERAKGNILERFSAQQFPDLHSELNLSSLELGDSALYFCASSVVGLAREQFFGPGTRLTVL.

J is TRBJ2-3 and V is TRBV2; D uncertain. Trimming removed 4 bases at V and 1 base at J, with 6 bases between. This CDR3 has 13 amino acids. Germline-derived CDR1 and CDR2 are SNHLY and FYNNEI. This chain's CDR3 is CASSVRGTDTQYF. In DNA form, the CDR3 reads TGTGCCAGCAGTGTACGGGGCACAGATACGCAGTATTTT. The whole variable domain, filled in from reference TRBV2 and TRBJ2-3, reads EPEVTQTPSHQVTQMGQEVILRCVPISNHLYFYWYRQILGQKVEFLVSFYNNEISEKSEIFDDQFSVERPDGSNFTLKIRSTKLEDSAMYFCASSVRGTDTQYFGPGTRLTVL.

This sequence joins TRBV6-1 and TRBJ2-5; possible D gene TRBD1, 6 bases. With the DNA end fitting TRBJ2-7 better, the J assignment may be wrong. CDR3 length: 11 amino acids. The V gene's germline CDR1 is MNHNS and CDR2 SASEGT. The CDR3 DNA is TGTGCCAGCAGTATGACAGGCGAGCAGTACTTC. Its protein product is CASSMTGEQYF.

The V gene is TRBV10-1, the J gene TRBJ1-1; no definite D call. Looked up from germline, CDR1 is WNHNN and CDR2 is SYGVQD (reference sequence). This CDR3 has 13 residues. V was clipped by 2 bases and J by 4 bases, with 8 bases between them. The CDR3 region is CASSEVGSTEAFF. CDR3 sequence (DNA): TGCGCCAGCAGTGAGGTCGGTAGCACTGAAGCTTTCTTT.

The rearrangement links TRBV10-1 to TRBJ2-3; D uncertain. Germline V gene sequence: CDR1 WNHNN, CDR2 SYGVQD (reference sequence). The V end lost 3 bases, the J end lost 4 bases, and 8 bases lay between the germline ends. The CDR3 spans 13 residues. CDR3 bases: TGCGCCAGCAGTGAACCGGGTGCAGATACGCAGTATTTT. Translated: CASSEPGADTQYF.

This clone has just a few counts. The junction differs from germline at one of its ends, possibly a read error. The chain couples TRBV30 to TRBJ1-2; D is ambiguous. The CDR3 has 10 amino acids. The germline V gene encodes CDR1 GTSNPN and CDR2 SVGIG (reference sequence). The CDR3 coding sequence is TGTGCCTGGAGTGTAGATGAGATGAACTTC. Its protein product is CAWSVDEMNF.

This chain connects TRBV7-8 to TRBJ2-5; 11 bases match TRBD2. The CDR3 is 16 amino acids. V dropped 1 base and J dropped 2; count of bases not matched to a gene: 3. Germline loops: CDR1 SGHVS, CDR2 FQNEAQ. For the CDR3, the DNA is TGTGCCAGCAGCTTAGAGGGACTAGCGGCACAAGAGACCCAGTACTTC. It yields the protein CASSLEGLAAQETQYF.

The CDR3 nucleotides read TGTGCCAGCAGCTTAGTAGGTCGGGGGGGCGAGAATGGCTACACCTTC. It is translated as CASSLVGRGGENGYTF. The rearrangement links TRBV11-2 to TRBJ1-2, with a tentative D call TRBD1 (6 bases). CDR1 SGHAT and CDR2 FQNNGV come from the germline V gene. The CDR3 has 16 amino acids. The V gene lost 1 base and the J gene lost 6 bases, with 18 bases spanning the gap.

This rearrangement joins TRBV28 to TRBJ1-2, with TRBD1 identical over 7 bases. Germline V lookup: CDR1 MDHEN, CDR2 SYDVKM. The CDR3 runs to 15 residues. V was clipped by 5 bases and J by 0 bases; unmatched bases: 6. This chain's CDR3 is CASSPPDRTNYGYTF. CDR3 nucleotides: TGTGCCAGCAGTCCCCCGGACAGGACTAACTATGGCTACACCTTC.

This clone is medium-sized within its sample. V and J are TRBV6-5 and TRBJ2-5; 7 positions match TRBD2. Germline V gene sequence: CDR1 MNHEY, CDR2 SVGAGI. V was pared by 6 bases and J by 3 bases, with 4 bases of the junction left unmatched. The CDR3 spans 13 residues. Written as DNA, the CDR3 is TGTGCCAGCAGATCAGGGACTAAAGAGACCCAGTACTTC. Its protein product is CASRSGTKETQYF.

The V gene is TRBV5-1, the J gene TRBJ1-1, with D possibly matching TRBD1 (6 bases). CDR1 SGHRS and CDR2 YFSETQ come from the germline V gene. The CDR3 extends over 16 amino acids. V lost 3 bases, J lost 0 bases, and 15 bases lay in between. Here the CDR3 reads CASSSKAGEMNTEAFF. The DNA of the CDR3 is TGCGCCAGCAGCTCGAAGGCAGGGGAAATGAACACTGAAGCTTTCTTT.

This rearrangement joins TRBV10-3 to TRBJ2-3; 7 nucleotides line up with TRBD1. Germline loops: CDR1 ENHRY, CDR2 SYGVKD. V lost 2 bases to trimming and J lost 3 bases; unmatched junction nucleotides: 2. This CDR3 has 14 amino acids. The CDR3 spells CAISERTGTDTQYF. CDR3 coding DNA: TGTGCCATCAGTGAGCGGACAGGAACAGATACGCAGTATTTT.

This clone turned up a few times. The chain couples TRBV30 to TRBJ2-1; D possibly corresponds to TRBD1 (5 bases). The germline CDR1 and CDR2 sequences are GTSNPN and SVGIG (reference sequence). The V gene lost 4 bases and the J gene lost 7 bases, with 11 bases spanning the gap. The CDR3 sequence is 12 residues long. Written as DNA, the CDR3 is TGTGCCTGGACAGGGAATGGGAATGAGCAGTTCTTC. Encoded protein: CAWTGNGNEQFF.

J is TRBJ1-2 and V is TRBV6-6; 10 bases match TRBD1. The trim removed 6 bases at V and 3 bases at J, leaving 4 bases unmatched. The CDR3 covers 14 residues. Germline V lookup: CDR1 MNHNY, CDR2 SVGAGI (reference sequence). CDR3 in amino acids: CASRDRGRYYGYTF. The CDR3, as DNA: TGTGCCAGCAGAGACAGGGGGCGGTACTATGGCTACACCTTC.

CDR3 nucleotides: TGTGCCAGCAGCCAAGGTGCCAGGGTCTATGGCTACACCTTC. Protein product: CASSQGARVYGYTF. The V call is TRBV14, the J call TRBJ1-2; TRBD1 might be the D (5 bases). Germline V CDR1 and CDR2: SGHDN, FVKESK. This CDR3 spans 14 amino acids. V lost 1 base to trimming and J lost 4 bases, with 10 bases between them. The full variable domain, rest sourced from reference TRBV14 and TRBJ1-2, is EAGVTQFPSHSVIEKGQTVTLRCDPISGHDNLYWYRRVMGKEIKFLLHFVKESKQDESGMPNNRFLAERTGGTYSTLKVQPAELEDSGVYFCASSQGARVYGYTFGSGTRLTVV.

The chain links TRBV30 to TRBJ1-4, with a tentative D call TRBD1 (5 bases). In germline, CDR1 is GTSNPN, CDR2 SVGIG (reference sequence). V lost 7 bases and J lost 3, with 15 bases in between. CDR3 length equals 14 residues. CDR3 amino acids: CASRVRVANEKLFF. CDR3 nucleotide sequence: TGTGCCTCCAGGGTCCGGGTTGCTAATGAAAAACTGTTTTTT.

The table lists this clone with a few counts. The chain is built from TRBV5-4 and TRBJ1-3, with D hard to call. CDR3 size: 16 residues. Germline lookup yields CDR1 SGHNT and CDR2 YYREEE (reference sequence). V lost 4 bases to trimming and J lost 0 bases, with 14 bases between them. The CDR3 is CASSQAKVPSGNTIYF. CDR3 coding DNA: TGTGCCAGCAGCCAGGCAAAAGTTCCCTCTGGAAACACCATATATTTT.

The chain employs TRBV5-1 and TRBJ2-3, with unresolved D. Germline loops: CDR1 SGHRS, CDR2 YFSETQ. The CDR3 has 15 residues. V shed 6 bases and J shed 4 bases, with 18 bases lying between them. In DNA form, the CDR3 reads TGCGCCAGCACCCCTGGAAACAGTCCTGCAGATACGCAGTATTTT. It encodes CASTPGNSPADTQYF. The variable domain in full, with the rest retrieved from reference TRBV5-1 and TRBJ2-3, is KAGVTQTPRYLIKTRGQQVTLSCSPISGHRSVSWYQQTPGQGLQFLFEYFSETQRNKGNFPGRFSGRQFSNSRSEMNVSTLELGDSALYLCASTPGNSPADTQYFGPGTRLTVL.

Only a few counts were recorded for this clone. The chain links TRBV15 to TRBJ1-2; D ambiguous. Deletions cut 1 base from V and 4 bases from J, with 16 bases between. Germline V gives CDR1 LNHNV, CDR2 YYDKDF (reference sequence). This CDR3 has 16 amino acids. The CDR3 DNA reads as TGTGCCACCAGCAGAGCGTCCGAGGAGCTCATCTATGGCTACACCTTC. Translation gives CATSRASEELIYGYTF.

V gene TRBV5-4 combines with J gene TRBJ1-2; D unclear. Trimming removed 2 bases at V and 4 bases at J, with 12 bases between. In germline, CDR1 is SGHNT, CDR2 YYREEE (reference sequence). CDR3 length: 14 amino acids. In DNA form, the CDR3 reads TGTGCCAGCAGCTTAAATTCCGGGTCCTATGGCTACACCTTC. The encoded protein is CASSLNSGSYGYTF. The full variable domain, with the rest looked up from reference TRBV5-4 and TRBJ1-2, is ETGVTQSPTHLIKTRGQQVTLRCSSQSGHNTVSWYQQALGQGPQFIFQYYREEENGRGNFPPRFSGLQFPNYSSELNVNALELDDSALYLCASSLNSGSYGYTFGSGTRLTVV.

V and J are TRBV28 and TRBJ1-4; D is unclear. Trimming shortened V by 8 bases and J by 3 bases, and 4 bases separated the two germline ends. Germline V CDR1 and CDR2: MDHEN, SYDVKM. The CDR3 length is 11 residues. CDR3 residues: CASVANEKLFF. The CDR3 DNA follows: TGTGCCAGCGTCGCTAATGAAAAACTGTTTTTT.

The J gene is TRBJ1-1, the V gene TRBV6-1, with 9 positions matching TRBD1. The junction had 4 bases not matched to a gene; V was cut back by 4 bases and J by 4 bases. The CDR3 is 14 residues long. The V gene's germline CDR1 is MNHNS and CDR2 SASEGT. This chain's CDR3 is CASSVPQGATEAFF. CDR3 coding DNA: TGTGCCAGCAGTGTTCCACAGGGGGCCACTGAAGCTTTCTTT.

This clone was recorded a few times. This chain connects TRBV2 to TRBJ1-5, with D possibly being TRBD1 (5 bases). The germline gives CDR1 SNHLY, CDR2 FYNNEI. The CDR3 sequence is 12 residues long. V was pared by 4 bases and J by 7 bases, with 8 bases between. The CDR3 DNA is TGTGCCAGCAGTGGGGGCGGACAGCCCCAGCATTTT. It encodes CASSGGGQPQHF. Full variable domain (missing parts from reference TRBV2 and TRBJ1-5): EPEVTQTPSHQVTQMGQEVILRCVPISNHLYFYWYRQILGQKVEFLVSFYNNEISEKSEIFDDQFSVERPDGSNFTLKIRSTKLEDSAMYFCASSGGGQPQHFGDGTRLSIL.

J is TRBJ2-5 and V is TRBV27, with 7 bases that match TRBD1. V lost 9 bases and J lost 2; bases outside the gene matches: 12. Looked up from germline, CDR1 is MNHEY and CDR2 is SMNVEV (reference sequence). The CDR3 is made up of 15 amino acids. CDR3 DNA sequence: TGTGCCAGTAGAGACAGGGCTAGGGGGCAAGAGACCCAGTACTTC. It specifies CASRDRARGQETQYF.